One sample yielded the 14 T cell receptor beta chains listed below, sequenced in a study of blood T cells in healthy people across ages (dated by TCRdb to 2013 to 2016). Library creation used 5' RACE. Sequencing took place on an Illumina HiSeq 2500. The second PCR ran for about 6 to 12 cycles and used a J-beta primer mix along with a sample-barcoded 5' primer. The public reads were reprocessed in TCRdb via fastp at Q25 and MiXCR, keeping in-frame beta chains. Entries that share a CDR3 protein sequence are merged under the most common genes and DNA. The sample profile shows around 820,000 distinct CDR3 sequences; roughly 25% of them were found once. The top ten clones comprise 3% to 4.5% of the sample. These data are also associated with another study on T cells of mothers and their children.

The sequenced sample consisted of blood. These receptors came from a boy between 10 and 17 years old in good health.

The rearrangement uses TRBV5-6 and TRBJ2-5; 7 bases align to TRBD1. The CDR3 consists of 14 residues. The trim removed 3 bases at V and 7 bases at J, leaving 9 bases unmatched. Germline CDR1 reads SGHDT; CDR2 reads YYEEEE. The CDR3 DNA reads as TGTGCCAGCAGCTATGAAGACAGGGCATGGACCCAGTACTTC. Residues: CASSYEDRAWTQYF.

In this sample, this clonotype turned up a few times. The rearrangement joins TRBV11-2 to TRBJ2-5; D is undetermined. The CDR3 is made up of 14 amino acids. V lost 3 bases and J 2 bases, leaving 10 bases between the germline ends. CDR1 and CDR2 (germline): SGHAT, FQNNGV. CDR3 residues: CASSFLGFQETQYF. In DNA form, the CDR3 reads TGTGCCAGCAGCTTTCTCGGGTTTCAAGAGACCCAGTACTTC.

The V and J genes are TRBV11-2 and TRBJ2-3, with TRBD2 matching over 15 bases. Trimming cost V 5 bases and J 3 bases; bases outside gene matches: 18. The length of the CDR3 is 21 residues. Germline loops: CDR1 SGHAT, CDR2 FQNNGV. The CDR3 here is CASSQSPGLAGGGFGTDTQYF. As DNA, the CDR3 is TGTGCCAGCAGCCAGTCCCCGGGACTAGCGGGAGGAGGATTTGGGACAGATACGCAGTATTTT.

In its sample, this clonotype was seen a few times. V usage is TRBV2 and J usage is TRBJ2-3; tentative D call: TRBD1 (6 bases). V was clipped by 10 bases and J by 6 bases, with 14 bases between them. Germline CDR1 and CDR2: SNHLY and FYNNEI. The CDR3 has 12 amino acids. The CDR3 sequence is CATSQGPDTQYF. In nucleotides, the CDR3 is TGTGCCACCAGCCAGGGGCCCGATACGCAGTATTTT. The variable domain in full, with the rest retrieved from reference TRBV2 and TRBJ2-3, is EPEVTQTPSHQVTQMGQEVILRCVPISNHLYFYWYRQILGQKVEFLVSFYNNEISEKSEIFDDQFSVERPDGSNFTLKIRSTKLEDSAMYFCATSQGPDTQYFGPGTRLTVL.

V and J are TRBV14 and TRBJ2-1; either TRBD1 or TRBD2 may fit D (5 bases each). Germline CDR1 is SGHDN and CDR2 is FVKESK. This CDR3 is built from 14 residues. V was pared by 0 bases and J by 7 bases, with 10 bases between. The CDR3 coding sequence is TGTGCCAGCAGCCAAGATTTGAGGGGAAATGAGCAGTTCTTC. Residues: CASSQDLRGNEQFF.

The V gene is TRBV27, the J gene TRBJ2-4, with D hard to call. This CDR3 spans 13 amino acids. V shed 3 bases and J shed 8 bases, with 11 bases lying between them. Germline V gives CDR1 MNHEY, CDR2 SMNVEV (reference sequence). Written as DNA, the CDR3 is TGTGCCAGCAGTTTCGACCGTGGCGACATTCAGTACTTC. Residues: CASSFDRGDIQYF.

The CDR3 is CSAAPPGLAGGQQYF. The CDR3 DNA reads TGCAGTGCCGCCCCCCCGGGGCTAGCGGGAGGCCAGCAGTACTTC. This sequence joins TRBV20-1 and TRBJ2-1, with 11 bases matching TRBD2. The DNA end is a closer match to TRBJ2-7, so the J assignment may be wrong. This CDR3 region has 15 residues. Germline assignment: CDR1 DFQATT and CDR2 SNEGSKA (reference sequence).

This clonotype has only a few counts. The chain uses TRBV5-1 and TRBJ1-1; D is uncertain. The CDR3 extends over 15 amino acids. Trimming removed 4 bases from V and 3 bases from J, with 16 bases in between. CDR1 and CDR2 (germline): SGHRS, YFSETQ. CDR3 amino acids: CASSAEYRDDTEAFF. The CDR3 coding sequence is TGCGCCAGCAGCGCCGAATACAGAGATGACACTGAAGCTTTCTTT.

This clonotype appeared a few times. V gene TRBV29-1 combines with J gene TRBJ2-5; 8 bases align to TRBD1. The J call may not be correct, given that the DNA end is closer to TRBJ2-7. The germline gives CDR1 SQVTM, CDR2 ANQGSEA. CDR3 size: 16 residues. CDR3 DNA: TGCAGCGTTGAAGTCCCCCGGCAGGGGGCATCCTACGAGCAGTACTTC. Residues: CSVEVPRQGASYEQYF.

The V gene is TRBV6-1, the J gene TRBJ1-2; D call uncertain. With 7 bases removed from V and 2 bases from J, the gap between germline ends came to 20 bases. This CDR3 region has 16 residues. Germline assignment: CDR1 MNHNS and CDR2 SASEGT. CDR3 bases: TGTGCCAGCACCCTCGGGCGAATAGGTCGCAACTATGGCTACACCTTC. Its translation: CASTLGRIGRNYGYTF.

Only a few counts were recorded for this clonotype. The V call is TRBV21-1, the J call TRBJ2-3; TRBD2, the table's D call, lacks a check against the DNA. TRBV21-1 is listed as a pseudogene. The CDR3 consists of 14 residues. For the CDR3, the DNA is TGTGCCAGCGGAGAACGACTACCTACAGATACGCAGTATTTT. It specifies CASGERLPTDTQYF.

The chain is built from TRBV25-1 and TRBJ1-2; TRBD1 is a possible D gene (5 bases). This CDR3 comprises 14 residues. The V and J ends lost 4 bases and 8 bases respectively, with 17 bases between them. CDR1 MGHDK and CDR2 SYGVNS come from the germline V gene. The CDR3: CASSVVDSPWGYTF. The CDR3 nucleotides are TGTGCCAGCAGTGTAGTCGACAGTCCGTGGGGCTACACCTTC.

This clonotype was found a few times. J is TRBJ2-5 and V is TRBV20-1; D might be TRBD1 or TRBD2, each matching 6 bases. Germline-derived CDR1 and CDR2 are DFQATT and SNEGSKA (reference sequence). This CDR3 is built from 15 residues. Trimming took off 5 bases at V and 2 bases at J, with 18 bases between the two ends. The CDR3 loop reads CSAGGRGGTQETQYF. The CDR3 region has the DNA TGCAGTGCTGGGGGAAGGGGCGGGACACAAGAGACCCAGTACTTC.

This chain links TRBV5-5 with TRBJ2-7; D uncertain. The CDR3 has 12 residues. The germline V gene has CDR1 SGHKS and CDR2 YYEKEE (reference sequence). Trimming shortened V by 4 bases and J by 5 bases, and 10 bases separated the two germline ends. Here the CDR3 DNA reads TGTGCCAGCAGCCCTACGTCTGACGAGCAGTACTTC. It yields the protein CASSPTSDEQYF.